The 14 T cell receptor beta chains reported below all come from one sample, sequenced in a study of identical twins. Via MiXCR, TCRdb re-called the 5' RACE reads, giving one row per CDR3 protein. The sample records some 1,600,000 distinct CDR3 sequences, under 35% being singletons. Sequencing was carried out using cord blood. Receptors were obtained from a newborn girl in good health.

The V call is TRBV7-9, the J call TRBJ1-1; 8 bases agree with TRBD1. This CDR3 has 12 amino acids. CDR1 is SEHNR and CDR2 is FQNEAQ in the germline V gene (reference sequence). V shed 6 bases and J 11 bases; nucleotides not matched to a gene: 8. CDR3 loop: CASSPSGGYAFF. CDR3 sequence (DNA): TGTGCCAGCAGTCCATCAGGGGGCTATGCTTTCTTT.

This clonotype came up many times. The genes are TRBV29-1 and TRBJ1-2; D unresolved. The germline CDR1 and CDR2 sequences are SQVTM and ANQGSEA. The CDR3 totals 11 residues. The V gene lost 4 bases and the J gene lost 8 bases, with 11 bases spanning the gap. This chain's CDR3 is CSVVVRSGYTF. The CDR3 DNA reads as TGCAGCGTTGTGGTAAGATCGGGCTACACCTTC. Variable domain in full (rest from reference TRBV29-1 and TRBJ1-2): SAVISQKPSRDICQRGTSLTIQCQVDSQVTMMFWYRQQPGQSLTLIATANQGSEATYESGFVIDKFPISRPNLTFSTLTVSNMSPEDSSIYLCSVVVRSGYTFGSGTRLTVV.

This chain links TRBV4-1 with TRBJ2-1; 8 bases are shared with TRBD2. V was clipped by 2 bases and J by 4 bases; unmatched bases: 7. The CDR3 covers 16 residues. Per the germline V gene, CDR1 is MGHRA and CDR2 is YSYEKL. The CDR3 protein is CASSQQHLAGYNEQFF. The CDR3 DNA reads TGCGCCAGCAGCCAACAACACCTAGCGGGTTACAATGAGCAGTTCTTC.

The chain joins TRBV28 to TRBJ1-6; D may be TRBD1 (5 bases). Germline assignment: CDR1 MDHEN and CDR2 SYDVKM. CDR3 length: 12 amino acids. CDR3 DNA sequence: TGTTACGCCGGGACCTCTAATTCACCCCTCCACTTT. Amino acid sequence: CYAGTSNSPLHF.

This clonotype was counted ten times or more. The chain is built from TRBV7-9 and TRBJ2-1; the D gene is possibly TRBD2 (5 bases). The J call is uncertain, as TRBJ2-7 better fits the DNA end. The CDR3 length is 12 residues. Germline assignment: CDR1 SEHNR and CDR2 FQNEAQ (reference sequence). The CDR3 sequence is CASSSGYNEQYF. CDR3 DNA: TGTGCCAGCAGTTCGGGGTACAATGAGCAGTACTTC.

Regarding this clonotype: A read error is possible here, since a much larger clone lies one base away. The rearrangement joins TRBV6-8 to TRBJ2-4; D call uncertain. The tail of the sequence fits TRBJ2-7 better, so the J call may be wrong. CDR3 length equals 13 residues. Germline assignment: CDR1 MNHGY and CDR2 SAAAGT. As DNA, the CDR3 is TGTGCCGGCATTTCGACTCCTCTTTACGAGCAGTACTTC. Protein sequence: CAGISTPLYEQYF.

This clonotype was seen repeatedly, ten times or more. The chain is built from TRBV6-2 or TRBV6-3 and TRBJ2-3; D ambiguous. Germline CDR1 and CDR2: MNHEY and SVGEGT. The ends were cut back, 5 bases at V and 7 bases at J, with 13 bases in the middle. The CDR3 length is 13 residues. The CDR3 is CASSLRMVNTQYF. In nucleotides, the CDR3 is TGTGCCAGCAGTCTGCGTATGGTAAATACGCAGTATTTT.

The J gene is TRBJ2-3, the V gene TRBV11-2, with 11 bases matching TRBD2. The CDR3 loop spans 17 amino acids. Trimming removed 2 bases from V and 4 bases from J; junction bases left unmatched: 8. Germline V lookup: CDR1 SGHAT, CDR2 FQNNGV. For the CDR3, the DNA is TGTGCCAGCAGCTTATTCCTAGCGGGGGGTAGGGCAGATACGCAGTATTTT. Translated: CASSLFLAGGRADTQYF.

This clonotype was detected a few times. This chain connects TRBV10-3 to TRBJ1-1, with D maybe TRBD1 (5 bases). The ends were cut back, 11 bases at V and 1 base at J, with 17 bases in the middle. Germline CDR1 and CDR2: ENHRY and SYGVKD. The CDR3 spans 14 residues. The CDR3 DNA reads TGTGCCTCCAGCCCCGGGGCAAAGAACACTGAAGCTTTCTTT. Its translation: CASSPGAKNTEAFF.

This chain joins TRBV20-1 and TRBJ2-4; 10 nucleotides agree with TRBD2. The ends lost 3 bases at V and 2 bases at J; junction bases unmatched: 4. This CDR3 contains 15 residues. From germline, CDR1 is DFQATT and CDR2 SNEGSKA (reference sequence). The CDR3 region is CSASPAGGPKNIQYF. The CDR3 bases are TGCAGTGCTAGCCCAGCGGGGGGGCCCAAAAACATTCAGTACTTC.

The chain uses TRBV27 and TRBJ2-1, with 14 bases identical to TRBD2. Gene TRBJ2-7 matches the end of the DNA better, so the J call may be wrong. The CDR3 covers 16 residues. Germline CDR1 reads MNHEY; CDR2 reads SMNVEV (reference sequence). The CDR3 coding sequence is TGTGCCAGCAGTCTTCGACTAGCGGGGGGGTACAATGAGCAGTACTTC. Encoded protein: CASSLRLAGGYNEQYF.

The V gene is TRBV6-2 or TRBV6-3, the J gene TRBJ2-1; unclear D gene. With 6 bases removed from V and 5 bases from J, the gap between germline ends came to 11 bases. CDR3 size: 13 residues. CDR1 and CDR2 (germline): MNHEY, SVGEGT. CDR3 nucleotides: TGTGCCAGCAGCCACCGGAACAACAATGAGCAGTTCTTC. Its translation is CASSHRNNNEQFF.

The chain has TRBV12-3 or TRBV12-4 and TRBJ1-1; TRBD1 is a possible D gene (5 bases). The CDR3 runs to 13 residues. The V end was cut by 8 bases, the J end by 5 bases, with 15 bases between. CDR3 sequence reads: CASYFLGVTEAFF. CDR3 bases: TGTGCCAGCTATTTCTTAGGGGTAACTGAAGCTTTCTTT.

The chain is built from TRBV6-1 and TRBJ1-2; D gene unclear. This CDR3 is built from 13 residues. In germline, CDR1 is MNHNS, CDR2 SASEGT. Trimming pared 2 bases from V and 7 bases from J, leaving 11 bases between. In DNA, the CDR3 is TGTGCCAGCAGTGAATTAAGGGCGACTGGCTACACCTTC. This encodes CASSELRATGYTF.